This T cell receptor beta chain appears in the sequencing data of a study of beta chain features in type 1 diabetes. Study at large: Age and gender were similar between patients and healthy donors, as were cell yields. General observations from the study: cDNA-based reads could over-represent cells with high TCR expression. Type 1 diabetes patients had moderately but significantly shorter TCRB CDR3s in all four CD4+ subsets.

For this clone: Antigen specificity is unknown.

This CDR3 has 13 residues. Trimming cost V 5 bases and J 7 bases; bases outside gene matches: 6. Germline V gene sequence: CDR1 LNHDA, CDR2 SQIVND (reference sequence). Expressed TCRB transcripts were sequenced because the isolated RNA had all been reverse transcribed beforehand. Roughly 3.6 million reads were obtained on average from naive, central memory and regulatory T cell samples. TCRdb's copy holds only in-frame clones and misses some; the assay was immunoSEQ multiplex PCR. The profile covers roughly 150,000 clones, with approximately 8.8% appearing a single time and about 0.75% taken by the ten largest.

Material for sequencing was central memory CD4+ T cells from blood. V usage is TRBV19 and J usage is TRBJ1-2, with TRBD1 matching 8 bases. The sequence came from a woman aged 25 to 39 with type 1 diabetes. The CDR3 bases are TGTGCCAGTAGTGCCCAGGGGGCGCGTGGCTACACCTTC. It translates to CASSAQGARGYTF. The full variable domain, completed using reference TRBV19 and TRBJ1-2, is DGGITQSPKYLFRKEGQNVTLSCEQNLNHDAMYWYRQDPGQGLRLIYYSQIVNDFQKGDIAEGYSVSREKKESFPLTVTSAQKNPTAFYLCASSAQGARGYTFGSGTRLTVV.